A selection of T cell receptor beta chains follows, all from one sample in a study of cytomegalovirus exposure and HLA in healthy donors. Generated by immunoSEQ multiplex PCR, the TCRdb table keeps only in-frame clones and is missing some. The profile covers some 180,000 clones, with 75% to 85% appearing a single time and 3% to 4.5% taken by the ten largest. What was sequenced was PBMCs. These TCRs come from a woman aged 55-75 years in good health and CMV-seropositive. Each CDR3 is given with its conserved first and last residue. Fields, in order: V gene, J gene, D gene, clone size, CDR3 protein, CDR3 DNA. A D gene is named only where the DNA matches it firmly. Where a row states a size, it is once, few, many or the class of an expanded clone; other rows omit it.

TRBV27,TRBJ1-1,.,.,CASSLGGDTEAFF,TGTGCCAGCAGTTTAGGAGGAGACACTGAAGCTTTCTTT
TRBV28,TRBJ2-7,.,.,CASSVLSGAGAQYF,TGTGCCAGCAGTGTCCTTAGCGGCGCCGGTGCGCAGTACTTC
TRBV19,TRBJ2-7,.,.,CARKWGGHKSSYEQYF,TGTGCCAGAAAATGGGGGGGGCACAAGTCATCCTACGAGCAGTACTTC
TRBV5-4,TRBJ2-3,TRBD1,.,CASSLRQGSGTDTQYF,TGTGCCAGCAGCTTACGACAGGGGTCGGGGACAGATACGCAGTATTTT
TRBV27,TRBJ1-2,TRBD1,.,CASSFYKGQASHGYTF,TGTGCCAGCAGTTTTTACAAAGGACAGGCATCTCATGGCTACACCTTC
TRBV10-3,TRBJ2-7,.,.,CAISRESPYEQYF,TGTGCCATCAGTCGGGAGTCCCCCTACGAGCAGTACTTC
TRBV11-2,TRBJ2-3,.,.,CASSLLWRTDTQYF,TGTGCCAGCAGCTTGCTGTGGCGCACAGATACGCAGTATTTT
TRBV18,TRBJ1-1,.,.,CASSPRGRGTEAFF,TGTGCCAGCTCACCACGAGGGCGGGGCACTGAAGCTTTCTTT
TRBV11-3,TRBJ2-3,TRBD2,.,CASSLGSTSGSTDTQYF,TGTGCCAGCAGCTTGGGGTCGACTAGCGGTTCCACAGATACGCAGTATTTT
TRBV6-6,TRBJ2-5,.,.,CASSYLSETQYF,TGTGCCAGCAGTTACCTAAGCGAGACCCAGTACTTC
TRBV18,TRBJ2-3,TRBD2,few,CASSTGTRTPNDTQYF,TGTGCCAGCTCAACCGGGACTAGAACTCCCAACGATACGCAGTATTTT
TRBV4-1,TRBJ2-2,TRBD1,few,CASSQEMLDRGRPNTGELFF,TGCGCCAGCAGCCAAGAGATGTTGGACAGGGGACGACCGAACACCGGGGAGCTGTTTTTT
TRBV6-6,TRBJ1-1,.,.,CASTRENTEAFF,TGTGCCAGCACCAGGGAGAACACTGAAGCTTTCTTT
TRBV6-6,TRBJ1-3,.,.,CASSYPTGSGNTIYF,TGTGCCAGCAGTTACCCTACAGGGAGTGGAAACACCATATATTTT
TRBV7-8,TRBJ2-7,.,.,CASSLFSLGTYEQYF,TGTGCCAGCAGCTTATTTAGCTTGGGTACCTACGAGCAGTACTTC
TRBV10-3,TRBJ2-7,TRBD1,.,CAISEAPGTGGRQQYF,TGTGCCATCAGCGAAGCACCCGGGACAGGGGGCCGACAGCAGTACTTC
TRBV6-5,TRBJ1-5,TRBD1,.,CASSRQGGQPQHF,TGTGCCAGCAGTCGACAGGGAGGACAGCCCCAGCATTTT
TRBV29-1,TRBJ2-2,TRBD2,.,CSGQASGQNTGELFF,TGCAGCGGTCAGGCTAGCGGGCAGAACACCGGGGAGCTGTTTTTT
TRBV19,TRBJ1-2,TRBD1,.,CASRDRGLYGYTF,TGTGCCAGTAGGGACAGGGGACTTTATGGCTACACCTTC
TRBV14,TRBJ2-7,.,.,CASSLRGMLKHF,TGTGCCAGCAGCCTACGAGGGATGCTCAAGCACTTC
TRBV30,TRBJ2-3,TRBD2,.,CAWSSGSGRGTQYF,TGTGCCTGGAGTTCGGGTAGCGGGAGAGGTACGCAGTATTTT
TRBV7-8,TRBJ2-1,TRBD1,.,CASSPGQGARNEQFF,TGTGCCAGCAGCCCGGGACAGGGGGCGAGAAATGAGCAGTTCTTC
TRBV19,TRBJ1-2,.,.,CASSIARNYGYTF,TGTGCCAGTAGTATCGCCAGGAACTATGGCTACACCTTC
TRBV5-1,TRBJ1-1,TRBD1,.,CASSLAGQGWTEAFF,TGCGCCAGCAGCTTGGCGGGACAGGGCTGGACTGAAGCTTTCTTT
TRBV5-1,TRBJ1-2,.,.,CASSTRDAGIGYTF,TGCGCCAGCAGCACCAGGGACGCGGGGATAGGCTACACCTTC
TRBV9,TRBJ2-2,.,few,CASSVASAYTGELFF,TGTGCCAGCAGCGTAGCTAGCGCCTACACCGGGGAGCTGTTTTTT
TRBV7-9,TRBJ2-7,TRBD1,.,CASSLTGWSYEQYF,TGTGCCAGCAGCTTGACAGGGTGGTCCTACGAGCAGTACTTC
TRBV4-2,TRBJ1-1,TRBD1,.,CASSQEGTGRAEAFF,TGTGCCAGCAGCCAAGAGGGGACAGGGAGGGCTGAAGCTTTCTTT
TRBV7-2,TRBJ2-1,.,.,CASSLDGNEQFF,TGTGCCAGCAGCTTAGACGGCAATGAGCAGTTCTTC
TRBV5-5,TRBJ2-7,TRBD2,.,CASSAGERRNSYEQYF,TGTGCCAGCAGCGCGGGGGAGCGGAGGAACTCCTACGAGCAGTACTTC
TRBV6-5,TRBJ2-7,TRBD2,.,CASSYSGREGYEQYF,TGTGCCAGCAGTTACTCCGGACGGGAGGGTTACGAGCAGTACTTC
TRBV6-4,TRBJ1-1,.,.,CASRKFSEGTEAFF,TGTGCCAGCAGAAAGTTCAGCGAGGGCACTGAAGCTTTCTTT
TRBV19,TRBJ2-2,.,.,CASSIWTENTGELFF,TGTGCCAGTAGTATTTGGACAGAAAACACCGGGGAGCTGTTTTTT
TRBV5-1,TRBJ2-5,TRBD2,.,CASSLGGTSGNQETQYF,TGCGCCAGCAGCTTGGGGGGGACTAGCGGGAACCAAGAGACCCAGTACTTC
TRBV19,TRBJ2-7,.,few,CASRAGVVQYF,TGTGCCAGTAGGGCAGGGGTAGTGCAGTACTTC
TRBV7-7,TRBJ2-3,TRBD2,.,CASSSGLASTDTQYF,TGTGCTAGCAGCTCGGGACTAGCGAGCACAGATACGCAGTATTTT
TRBV6-5,TRBJ1-3,.,.,CASSYSRGGTGNTIYF,TGTGCCAGCAGTTACTCGAGAGGGGGAACTGGAAACACCATATATTTT
TRBV7-8,TRBJ1-3,.,.,CASSLGTLGNTIYF,TGTGCCAGCAGCCTAGGGACACTTGGAAACACCATATATTTT
TRBV11-1,TRBJ2-7,.,once,CASSFRESYEQYF,TGTGCCAGCAGCTTCCGGGAGTCGTACGAGCAGTACTTC
TRBV11-2,TRBJ2-4,TRBD2,.,CASAGTGGFGIQYF,TGTGCCAGCGCCGGGACGGGAGGCTTTGGCATTCAGTACTTC
TRBV10-1,TRBJ2-7,TRBD1,.,CAFPEDRVYEQYF,TGCGCCTTCCCCGAGGACAGGGTCTACGAGCAGTACTTC
TRBV27,TRBJ2-7,.,.,CASSPLSGSYEQYF,TGTGCCAGCAGCCCCCTTAGCGGCTCCTACGAGCAGTACTTC
TRBV7-3,TRBJ2-5,TRBD1,.,CASSLIGTGVQETQYF,TGTGCCAGCAGCTTAATAGGGACAGGGGTGCAAGAGACCCAGTACTTC
TRBV9,TRBJ2-1,.,.,CASSVVVGEGYEQFF,TGTGCCAGCAGCGTAGTGGTGGGAGAGGGCTATGAGCAGTTCTTC
TRBV27,TRBJ2-7,.,few,CASSLSPNSHPREQYF,TGTGCCAGCAGTTTATCCCCAAACTCCCACCCCCGGGAGCAGTACTTC
TRBV6-1,TRBJ1-5,.,.,CASSWDFQQPQHF,TGTGCCAGCAGTTGGGACTTCCAACAGCCCCAGCATTTT
TRBV7-9,TRBJ2-1,.,.,CASSLEAEPYNEQFF,TGTGCCAGCAGCTTAGAAGCGGAGCCTTACAATGAGCAGTTCTTC
TRBV7-9,TRBJ2-5,TRBD1,.,CASSSGTGGGWQETQYF,TGTGCCAGCAGCTCGGGGACAGGGGGCGGGTGGCAAGAGACCCAGTACTTC
TRBV30,TRBJ2-1,TRBD2,.,CAWTLLAAPYNEQFF,TGTGCCTGGACCTTACTAGCGGCGCCTTACAATGAGCAGTTCTTC
TRBV28,TRBJ2-3,.,.,CASTQTRASQYF,TGTGCCAGCACCCAGACTAGAGCGTCGCAGTATTTT
TRBV7-2,TRBJ1-2,TRBD1,few,CASSPRQGQHGYTF,TGTGCCAGCAGCCCCCGACAGGGTCAGCATGGCTACACCTTC
TRBV9,TRBJ1-2,.,.,CASSVEGSYGYTF,TGTGCCAGCAGCGTAGAGGGGTCCTATGGCTACACCTTC
TRBV7-2,TRBJ1-2,.,.,CASSFPQDRRDYGYTF,TGTGCCAGCAGCTTCCCACAGGACCGTCGGGACTATGGCTACACCTTC
TRBV18,TRBJ2-1,TRBD1,.,CASSPPSQGAGNEQFF,TGTGCCAGCTCACCACCGAGTCAGGGGGCAGGGAATGAGCAGTTCTTC
TRBV9,TRBJ1-1,TRBD1,.,CASSPWTGANTEAFF,TGTGCCAGCAGCCCCTGGACAGGGGCGAACACTGAAGCTTTCTTT
TRBV7-2,TRBJ2-5,TRBD2,.,CASSLRLAGQETQYF,TGTGCCAGCAGCCTACGACTAGCGGGGCAAGAGACCCAGTACTTC
TRBV28,TRBJ2-7,.,.,CASSSTLIILDPAGEQYF,TGTGCCAGCAGTTCCACCCTTATAATCTTAGACCCTGCAGGGGAGCAGTACTTC